The rows below give T cell receptor beta chains drawn from one sample of a study of beta chain features in type 1 diabetes. Here immunoSEQ multiplex PCR was the method, and the copy in TCRdb shows in-frame clones only, minus some. Among 140,000 or so clones listed, about 13% were seen once. Sequencing was performed on central memory CD4+ T cells from blood. Receptors were obtained from a man aged 18 to 29 with type 1 diabetes. Both conserved end residues are part of each CDR3. The D gene is left open where the match is weak.

v_call	d_call	cdr3_aa
TRBV6-6	TRBD1	CASSPNTGVHEQYF
TRBV20-1	NA	CSARGQETQYF
TRBV7-2	NA	CASSLVGRTGAFISYEQYF
TRBV4-1	TRBD2	CASSQAPLSGGETQYF
TRBV28	NA	CASSYAREYNSPLHF
TRBV5-1	NA	CASSGVTNTEAFF
TRBV2	TRBD1	CASVPLHPGTGLNEQFF
TRBV6-1	NA	CASSVEGVSPQHF
TRBV5-1	NA	CASSLTGNQETQYF
TRBV5-4	NA	CASSLGLSAHEQYF
TRBV5-1	TRBD1	CASSLTTGAEAFF
TRBV20-1	NA	CSAKGYAGGYF
TRBV6-5	TRBD1	CASSRAGTGTYEQYF
TRBV11-2	NA	CASTARELANYGYTF
TRBV27	NA	CASTSTGSNSPLHF
TRBV5-1	TRBD1	CASSLGQGASSYEQYF
TRBV10-3	NA	CAIAANYGYTF
TRBV7-2	TRBD1	CASSLLGQVYGYTF
TRBV2	NA	CATGSGFSGANVLTF
TRBV7-2	NA	CASSPGWVRDIQYF
TRBV6-1	NA	CASEGPTYEQYF
TRBV28	TRBD1	CASSFYGQGSEQFF
TRBV30	NA	CASGLWGTGELFF
TRBV15	NA	CATSRVRVFRGETQYF
TRBV28	NA	CASSFPGGANEKLFF
TRBV28	NA	CASSTWDAKLGEQFF
TRBV30	NA	CAWRPYTGTGELFF
TRBV11-3	NA	CASSPMGTHPPEAFF
TRBV18	TRBD1	CASSPGTGDLQQYF
TRBV7-8	TRBD1	CASSPRDRGSYEQYF
TRBV28	TRBD1	CASTRQGVTDTQYF
TRBV2	TRBD1	CASSFGQGGNTEAFF
TRBV27	TRBD1	CASRLQGAAEKLFF
TRBV25-1	NA	CASSNQHSNQPQHF
TRBV18	TRBD2	CASSRLAGGQETQYF
TRBV18	NA	CASSPPSEPNTEAFF
TRBV11-3	NA	CASSLVGGPGANVLTF
TRBV30	NA	CAWSEGTQYF
TRBV19	NA	CASSISGYNEQFF
TRBV4-1	NA	CASSQQGSYTF